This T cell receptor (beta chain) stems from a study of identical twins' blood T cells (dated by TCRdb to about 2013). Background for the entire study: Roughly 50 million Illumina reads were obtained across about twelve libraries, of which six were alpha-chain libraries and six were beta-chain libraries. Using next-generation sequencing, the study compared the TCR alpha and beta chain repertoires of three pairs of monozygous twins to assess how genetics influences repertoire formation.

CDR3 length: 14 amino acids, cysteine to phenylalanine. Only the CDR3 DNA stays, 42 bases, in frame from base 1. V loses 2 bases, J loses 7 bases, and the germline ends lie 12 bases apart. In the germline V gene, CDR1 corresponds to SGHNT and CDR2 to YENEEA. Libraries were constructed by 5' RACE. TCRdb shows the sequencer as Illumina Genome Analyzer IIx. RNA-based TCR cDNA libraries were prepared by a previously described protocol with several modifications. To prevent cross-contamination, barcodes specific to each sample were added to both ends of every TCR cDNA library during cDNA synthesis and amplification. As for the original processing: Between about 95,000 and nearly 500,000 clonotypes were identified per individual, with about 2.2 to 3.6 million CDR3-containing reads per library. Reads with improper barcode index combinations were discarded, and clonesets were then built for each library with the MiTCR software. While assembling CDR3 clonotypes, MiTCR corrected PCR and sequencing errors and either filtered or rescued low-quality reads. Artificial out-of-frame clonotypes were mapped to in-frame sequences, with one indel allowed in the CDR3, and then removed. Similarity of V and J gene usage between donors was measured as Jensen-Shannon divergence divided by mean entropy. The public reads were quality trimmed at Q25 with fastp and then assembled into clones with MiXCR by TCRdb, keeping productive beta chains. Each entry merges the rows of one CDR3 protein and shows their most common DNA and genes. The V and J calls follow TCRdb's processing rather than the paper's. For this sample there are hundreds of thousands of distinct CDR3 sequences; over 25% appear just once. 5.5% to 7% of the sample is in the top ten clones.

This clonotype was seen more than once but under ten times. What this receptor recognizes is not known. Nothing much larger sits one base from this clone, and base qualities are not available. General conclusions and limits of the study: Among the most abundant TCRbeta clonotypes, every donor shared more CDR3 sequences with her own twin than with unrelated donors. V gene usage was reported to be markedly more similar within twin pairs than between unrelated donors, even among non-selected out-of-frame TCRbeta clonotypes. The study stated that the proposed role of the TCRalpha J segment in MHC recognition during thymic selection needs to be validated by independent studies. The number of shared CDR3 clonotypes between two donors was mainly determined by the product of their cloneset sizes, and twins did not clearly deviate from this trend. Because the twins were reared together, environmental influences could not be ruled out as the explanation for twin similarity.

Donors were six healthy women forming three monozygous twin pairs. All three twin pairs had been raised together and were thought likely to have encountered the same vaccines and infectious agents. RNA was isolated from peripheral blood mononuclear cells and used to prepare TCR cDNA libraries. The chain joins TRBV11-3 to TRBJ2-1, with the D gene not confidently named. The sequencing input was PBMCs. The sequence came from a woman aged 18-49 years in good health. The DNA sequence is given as TGTGCCAGCAGCTTAAGCCGGCCCGTGAATGAGCAGTTCTTC. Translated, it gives CASSLSRPVNEQFF.